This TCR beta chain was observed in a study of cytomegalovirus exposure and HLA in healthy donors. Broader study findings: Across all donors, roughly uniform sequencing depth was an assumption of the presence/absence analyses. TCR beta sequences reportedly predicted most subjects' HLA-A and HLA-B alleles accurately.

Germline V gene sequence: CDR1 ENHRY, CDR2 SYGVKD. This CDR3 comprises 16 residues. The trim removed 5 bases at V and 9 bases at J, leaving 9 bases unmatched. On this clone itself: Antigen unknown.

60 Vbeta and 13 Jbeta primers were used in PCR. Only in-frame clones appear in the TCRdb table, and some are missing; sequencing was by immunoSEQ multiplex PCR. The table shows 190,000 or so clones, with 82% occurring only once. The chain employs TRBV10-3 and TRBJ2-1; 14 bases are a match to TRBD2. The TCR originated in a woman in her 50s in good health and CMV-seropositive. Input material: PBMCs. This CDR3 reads CAISSTSGGAHGEQFF. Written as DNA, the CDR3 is TGTGCCATCAGTTCGACTAGCGGGGGGGCCCATGGTGAGCAGTTCTTC.